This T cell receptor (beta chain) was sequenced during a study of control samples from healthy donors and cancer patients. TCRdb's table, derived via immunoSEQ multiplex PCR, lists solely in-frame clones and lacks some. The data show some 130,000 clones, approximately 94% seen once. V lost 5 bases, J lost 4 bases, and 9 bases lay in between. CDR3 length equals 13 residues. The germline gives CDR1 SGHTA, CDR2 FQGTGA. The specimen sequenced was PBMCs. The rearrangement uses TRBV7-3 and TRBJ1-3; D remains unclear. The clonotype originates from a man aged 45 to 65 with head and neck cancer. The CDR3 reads CASSVTGGNTIYF. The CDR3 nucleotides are TGTGCCAGCAGCGTTACCGGGGGAAACACCATATATTTT.